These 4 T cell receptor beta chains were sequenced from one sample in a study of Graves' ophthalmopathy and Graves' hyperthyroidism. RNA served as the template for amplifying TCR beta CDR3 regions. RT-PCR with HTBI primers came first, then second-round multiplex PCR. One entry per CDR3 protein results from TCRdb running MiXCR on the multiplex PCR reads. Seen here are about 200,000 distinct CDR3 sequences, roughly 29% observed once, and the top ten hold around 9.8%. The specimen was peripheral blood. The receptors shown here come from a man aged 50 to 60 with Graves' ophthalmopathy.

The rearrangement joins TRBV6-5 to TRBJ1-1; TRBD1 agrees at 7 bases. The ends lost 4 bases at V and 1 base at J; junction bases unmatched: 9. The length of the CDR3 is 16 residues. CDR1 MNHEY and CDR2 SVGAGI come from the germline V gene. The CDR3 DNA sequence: TGTGCCAGCAGTTCCCATTTGACAGGGACGAACACTGAAGCTTTCTTT. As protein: CASSSHLTGTNTEAFF.

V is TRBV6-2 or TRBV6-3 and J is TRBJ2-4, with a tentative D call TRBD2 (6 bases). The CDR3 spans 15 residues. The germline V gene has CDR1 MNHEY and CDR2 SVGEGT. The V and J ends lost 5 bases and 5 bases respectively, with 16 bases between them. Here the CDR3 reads CASSGTEGFQNIQYF. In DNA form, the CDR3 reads TGTGCCAGCAGTGGGACGGAGGGATTCCAAAACATTCAGTACTTC.

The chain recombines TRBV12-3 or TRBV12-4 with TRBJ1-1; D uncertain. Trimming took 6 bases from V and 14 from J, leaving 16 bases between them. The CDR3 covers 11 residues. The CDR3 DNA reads TGTGCCAGCAGCGTCCCCCCGACGGTATTCTTT. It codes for CASSVPPTVFF.

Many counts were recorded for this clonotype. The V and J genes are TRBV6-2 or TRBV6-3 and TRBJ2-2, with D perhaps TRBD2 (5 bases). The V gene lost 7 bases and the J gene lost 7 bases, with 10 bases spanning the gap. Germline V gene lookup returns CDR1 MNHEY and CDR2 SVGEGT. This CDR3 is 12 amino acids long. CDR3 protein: CASTEDLGELFF. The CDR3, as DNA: TGTGCCAGCACGGAGGACCTCGGGGAGCTGTTTTTT.